The present TCR beta chain was sequenced within a study of graft-versus-host responses after intestinal transplantation. Study results and limitations: Levels of circulating GvH clones at their peak were associated with early post-transplant HvG declines.

Concerning this clone: The antigen remains unidentified.

Profiling relied on immunoSEQ multiplex PCR, and the TCRdb table lists in-frame clones only, not all of them. This table has around 89,000 clones, roughly 92% appearing once. Sequences were derived from unstimulated CD8+ T cells sorted from spleen or lymph node cells, sampled before transplant. This receptor was identified in a human donor who was the organ donor for an intestinal transplant.

In DNA form, the CDR3 reads TGTGCCAGCAGTGAAATTGGTCGGGGGGAGACCCAGTACTTC. Translating it yields CASSEIGRGETQYF. The rearrangement links TRBV2 to TRBJ2-5; D perhaps matches TRBD2 (6 bases). CDR3 length: 14 amino acids. V was trimmed by 2 bases and J by 5 bases, leaving 12 bases between them. Germline values: CDR1 SNHLY, CDR2 FYNNEI.